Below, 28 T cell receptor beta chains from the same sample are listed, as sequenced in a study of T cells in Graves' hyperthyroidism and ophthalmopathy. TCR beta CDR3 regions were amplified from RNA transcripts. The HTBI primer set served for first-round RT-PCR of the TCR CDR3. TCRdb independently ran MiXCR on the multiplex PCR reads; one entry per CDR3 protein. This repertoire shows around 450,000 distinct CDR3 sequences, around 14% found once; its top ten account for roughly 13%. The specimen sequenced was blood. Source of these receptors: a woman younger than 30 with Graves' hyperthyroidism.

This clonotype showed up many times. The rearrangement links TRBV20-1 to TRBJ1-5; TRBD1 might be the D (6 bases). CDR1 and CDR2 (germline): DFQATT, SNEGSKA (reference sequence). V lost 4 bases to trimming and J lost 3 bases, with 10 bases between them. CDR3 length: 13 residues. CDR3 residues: CSANTGLNQPQHF. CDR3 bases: TGCAGTGCTAACACAGGGCTCAATCAGCCCCAGCATTTT.

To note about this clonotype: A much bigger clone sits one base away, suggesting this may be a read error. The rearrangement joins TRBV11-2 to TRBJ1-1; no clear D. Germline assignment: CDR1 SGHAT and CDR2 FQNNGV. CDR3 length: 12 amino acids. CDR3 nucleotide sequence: TGTGCCAGCAGCCAAATAAACACTGAAGCTTCCTTT. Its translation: CASSQINTEASF.

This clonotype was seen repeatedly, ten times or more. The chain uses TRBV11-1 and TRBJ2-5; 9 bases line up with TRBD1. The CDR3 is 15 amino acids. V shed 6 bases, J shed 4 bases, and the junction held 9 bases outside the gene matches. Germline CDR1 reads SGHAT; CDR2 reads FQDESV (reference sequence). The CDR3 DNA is TGTGCCAGCAGGAATGCCCGGACAGGGGTAGAGACCCAGTACTTC. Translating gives CASRNARTGVETQYF.

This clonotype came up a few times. The CDR3 DNA follows: TGTGCCAGCAGTTGGGACACATCGACTGAGCAGTACTTC. Protein product: CASSWDTSTEQYF. This chain joins TRBV6-1 and TRBJ2-7, with D perhaps matching TRBD1 (6 bases). Germline-derived CDR1 and CDR2 are MNHNS and SASEGT. The CDR3 covers 13 residues. Deletions cut 5 bases from V and 7 bases from J, with 15 bases between.

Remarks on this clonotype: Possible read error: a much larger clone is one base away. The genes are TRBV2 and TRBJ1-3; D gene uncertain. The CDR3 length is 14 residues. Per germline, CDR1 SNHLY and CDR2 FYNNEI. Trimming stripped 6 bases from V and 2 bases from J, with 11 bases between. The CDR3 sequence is CASSAPRAGNTIYF. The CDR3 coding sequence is TGTGCCAGCAGCGCCCCACGGGCTGGAAACACCATATATTTT. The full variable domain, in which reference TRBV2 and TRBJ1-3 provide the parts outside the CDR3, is EPEVTQTPSHQVTQMGQEVILRCVPISNHLYFYWYRQILGQKVEFLVSFYNNEISEKSEIFDDQFSVERPDGSNFTLKIRSTKLEDSAMYFCASSAPRAGNTIYFGEGSWLTVV.

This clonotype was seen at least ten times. DNA for the CDR3: TGTGCCAGCAGCCAAGAGCAGAGCGGGAGGGCCGAGCATGAGCAGTACTTC. As protein: CASSQEQSGRAEHEQYF. This sequence joins TRBV14 and TRBJ2-7, with 10 bases identical to TRBD2. The CDR3 contains 17 residues. V gave up 0 bases and J gave up 7 bases; unmatched junction bases: 12. Germline V gene lookup returns CDR1 SGHDN and CDR2 FVKESK.

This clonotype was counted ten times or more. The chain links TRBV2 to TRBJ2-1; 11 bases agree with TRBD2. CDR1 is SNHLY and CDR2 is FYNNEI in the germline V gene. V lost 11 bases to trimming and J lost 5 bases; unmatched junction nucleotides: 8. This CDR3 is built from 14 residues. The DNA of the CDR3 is TGTGCCGACCTAGCGGGAGGAAGAGACAATGAGCAGTTCTTC. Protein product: CADLAGGRDNEQFF. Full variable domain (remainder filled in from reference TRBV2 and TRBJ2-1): EPEVTQTPSHQVTQMGQEVILRCVPISNHLYFYWYRQILGQKVEFLVSFYNNEISEKSEIFDDQFSVERPDGSNFTLKIRSTKLEDSAMYFCADLAGGRDNEQFFGPGTRLTVL.

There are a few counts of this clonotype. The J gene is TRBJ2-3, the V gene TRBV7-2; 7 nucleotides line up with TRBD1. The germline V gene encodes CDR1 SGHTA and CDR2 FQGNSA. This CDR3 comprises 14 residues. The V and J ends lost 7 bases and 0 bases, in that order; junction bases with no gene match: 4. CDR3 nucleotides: TGTGCCAGCACCCGGGACAGCAGCACAGATACGCAGTATTTT. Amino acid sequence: CASTRDSSTDTQYF.

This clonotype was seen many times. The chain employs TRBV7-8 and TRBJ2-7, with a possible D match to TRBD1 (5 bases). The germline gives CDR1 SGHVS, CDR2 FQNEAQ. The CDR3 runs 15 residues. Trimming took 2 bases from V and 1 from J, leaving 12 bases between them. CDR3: CASSLRNRQSYEQYF. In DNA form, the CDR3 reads TGTGCCAGCAGCTTAAGGAACAGGCAGTCCTACGAGCAGTACTTC. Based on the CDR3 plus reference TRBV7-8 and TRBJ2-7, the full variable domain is GAGVSQSPRYKVAKRGQDVALRCDPISGHVSLFWYQQALGQGPEFLTYFQNEAQLDKSGLPSDRFFAERPEGSVSTLKIQRTQQEDSAVYLCASSLRNRQSYEQYFGPGTRLTVT.

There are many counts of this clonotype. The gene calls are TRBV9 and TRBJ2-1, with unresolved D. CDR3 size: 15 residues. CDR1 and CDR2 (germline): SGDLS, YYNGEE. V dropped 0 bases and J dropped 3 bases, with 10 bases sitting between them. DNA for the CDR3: TGTGCCAGCAGCGTAGCGGACGGAGTCTACAATGAGCAGTTCTTC. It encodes CASSVADGVYNEQFF.

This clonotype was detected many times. In DNA, the CDR3 is TGTGCCAGCAGCAGGGCCACAGTGAACACTGAAGCTTTCTTT. It yields the protein CASSRATVNTEAFF. This chain links TRBV3-1 with TRBJ1-1; D gene uncertain. With 5 bases removed from V and 0 bases from J, the gap between germline ends came to 10 bases. Germline-derived CDR1 and CDR2 are LGHDT and YNNKEL (reference sequence). The CDR3 sequence is 14 residues long.

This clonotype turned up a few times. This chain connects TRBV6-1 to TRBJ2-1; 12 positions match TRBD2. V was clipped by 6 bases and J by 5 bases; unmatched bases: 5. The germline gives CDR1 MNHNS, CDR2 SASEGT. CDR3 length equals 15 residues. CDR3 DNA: TGTGCCAGCAGCAGGACTAGCGGGGTTAACAATGAGCAGTTCTTC. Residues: CASSRTSGVNNEQFF.

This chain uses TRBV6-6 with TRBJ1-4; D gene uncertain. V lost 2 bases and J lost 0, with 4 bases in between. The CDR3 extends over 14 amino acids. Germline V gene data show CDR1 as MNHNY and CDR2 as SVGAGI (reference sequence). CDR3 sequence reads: CASSYQTTNEKLFF. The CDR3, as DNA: TGTGCCAGCAGTTACCAGACAACTAATGAAAAACTGTTTTTT.

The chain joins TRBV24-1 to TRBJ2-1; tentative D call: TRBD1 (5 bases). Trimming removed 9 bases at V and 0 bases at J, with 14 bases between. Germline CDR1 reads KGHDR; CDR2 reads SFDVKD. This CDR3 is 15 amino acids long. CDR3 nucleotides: TGTGCCACCGCTATTGGGGCCAGCTCCTACAATGAGCAGTTCTTC. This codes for CATAIGASSYNEQFF.

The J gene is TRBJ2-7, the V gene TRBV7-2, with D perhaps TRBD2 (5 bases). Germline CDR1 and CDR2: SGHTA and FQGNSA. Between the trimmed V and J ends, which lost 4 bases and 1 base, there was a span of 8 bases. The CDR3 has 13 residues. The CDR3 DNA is TGTGCCAGCAGCTCTCGACTATCCTACGAGCAGTACTTC. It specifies CASSSRLSYEQYF.

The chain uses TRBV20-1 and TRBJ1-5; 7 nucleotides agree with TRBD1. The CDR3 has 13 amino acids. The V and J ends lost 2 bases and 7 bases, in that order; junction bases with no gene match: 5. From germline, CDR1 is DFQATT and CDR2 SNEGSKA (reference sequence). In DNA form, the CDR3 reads TGCAGTGCTAGACGGACAGGTAACCAGCCCCAGCATTTT. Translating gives CSARRTGNQPQHF.

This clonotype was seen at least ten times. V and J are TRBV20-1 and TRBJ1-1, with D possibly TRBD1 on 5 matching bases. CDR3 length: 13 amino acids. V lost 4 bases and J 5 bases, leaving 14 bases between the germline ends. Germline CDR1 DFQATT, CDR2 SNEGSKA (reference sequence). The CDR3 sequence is CSATPIGATEAFF. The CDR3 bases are TGCAGTGCTACGCCAATAGGGGCAACTGAAGCTTTCTTT.

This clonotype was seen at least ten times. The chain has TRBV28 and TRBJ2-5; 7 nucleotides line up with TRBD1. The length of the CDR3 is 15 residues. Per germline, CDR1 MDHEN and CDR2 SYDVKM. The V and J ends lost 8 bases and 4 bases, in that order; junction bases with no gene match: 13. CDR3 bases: TGTGCCAGCGGCCCAATCCGGGACAGTGGAGAGACCCAGTACTTC. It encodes CASGPIRDSGETQYF.

The CDR3 protein is CASSPSGEGDEKLFF. The CDR3 coding sequence is TGTGCCAGCAGTCCATCGGGGGAGGGGGATGAAAAACTGTTTTTT. This sequence joins TRBV12-3 or TRBV12-4 and TRBJ1-4, with D maybe TRBD1 (6 bases). The CDR3 contains 15 residues. V shed 5 bases and J shed 6 bases, with 16 bases lying between them.

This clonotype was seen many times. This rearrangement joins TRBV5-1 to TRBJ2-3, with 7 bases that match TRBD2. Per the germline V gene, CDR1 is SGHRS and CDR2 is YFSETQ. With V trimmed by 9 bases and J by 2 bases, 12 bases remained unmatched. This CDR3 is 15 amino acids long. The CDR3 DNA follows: TGCGCCACCCAAAGAAACAGCGGGGCCACAGATACGCAGTATTTT. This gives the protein CATQRNSGATDTQYF.

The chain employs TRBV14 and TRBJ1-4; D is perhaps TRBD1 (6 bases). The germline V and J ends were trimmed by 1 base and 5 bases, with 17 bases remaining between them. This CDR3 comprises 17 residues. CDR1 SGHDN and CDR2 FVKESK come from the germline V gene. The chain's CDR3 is CASSQVPSWTANEKLFF. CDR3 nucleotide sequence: TGTGCCAGCAGCCAAGTCCCGTCTTGGACAGCAAATGAAAAACTGTTTTTT.

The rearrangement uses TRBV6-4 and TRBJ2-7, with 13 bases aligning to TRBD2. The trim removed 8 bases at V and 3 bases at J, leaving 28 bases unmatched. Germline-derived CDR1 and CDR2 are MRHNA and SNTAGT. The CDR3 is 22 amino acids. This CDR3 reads CASPSGGDQGLAGLGGRYEQYF. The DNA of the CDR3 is TGTGCCAGCCCGTCGGGGGGGGACCAGGGACTAGCGGGATTAGGAGGCCGCTACGAGCAGTACTTC.

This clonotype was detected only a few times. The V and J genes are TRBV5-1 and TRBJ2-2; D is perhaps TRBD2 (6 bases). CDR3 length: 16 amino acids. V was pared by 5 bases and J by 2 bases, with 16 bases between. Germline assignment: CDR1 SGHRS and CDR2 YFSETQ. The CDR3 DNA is TGCGCCAGCAGGCCCTCCCCAGCGGGTAACACCGGGGAGCTGTTTTTT. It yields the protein CASRPSPAGNTGELFF.

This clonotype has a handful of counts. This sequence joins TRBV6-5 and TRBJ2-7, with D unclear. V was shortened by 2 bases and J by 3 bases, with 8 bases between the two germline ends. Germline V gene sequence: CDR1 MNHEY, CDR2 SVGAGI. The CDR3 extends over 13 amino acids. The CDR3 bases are TGTGCCAGCAGTTACATGGCAGGCTACGAGCAGTACTTC. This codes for CASSYMAGYEQYF.

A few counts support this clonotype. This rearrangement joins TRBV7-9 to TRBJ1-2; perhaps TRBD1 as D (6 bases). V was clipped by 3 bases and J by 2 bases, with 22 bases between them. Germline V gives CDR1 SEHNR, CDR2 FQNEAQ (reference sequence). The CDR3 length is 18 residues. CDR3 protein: CASSFPQEDRHLNYGYTF. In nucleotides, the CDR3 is TGTGCCAGCAGCTTCCCTCAGGAGGACAGACACTTAAACTATGGCTACACCTTC. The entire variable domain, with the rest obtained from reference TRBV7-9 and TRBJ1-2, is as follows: DTGVSQNPRHKITKRGQNVTFRCDPISEHNRLYWYRQTLGQGPEFLTYFQNEAQLEKSRLLSDRFSAERPKGSFSTLEIQRTEQGDSAMYLCASSFPQEDRHLNYGYTFGSGTRLTVV.

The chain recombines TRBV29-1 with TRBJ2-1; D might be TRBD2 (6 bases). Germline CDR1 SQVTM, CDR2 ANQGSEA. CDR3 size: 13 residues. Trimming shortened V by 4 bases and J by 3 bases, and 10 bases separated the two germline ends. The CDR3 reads CSVALGLYNEQFF. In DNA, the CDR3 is TGCAGCGTTGCCTTGGGACTCTACAATGAGCAGTTCTTC.

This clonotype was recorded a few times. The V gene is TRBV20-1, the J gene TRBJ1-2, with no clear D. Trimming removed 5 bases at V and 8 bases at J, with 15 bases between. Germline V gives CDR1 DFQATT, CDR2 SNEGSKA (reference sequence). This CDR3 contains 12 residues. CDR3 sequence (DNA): TGCAGTGCTGATACCCCAAAGGGCGGCTACACCTTC. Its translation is CSADTPKGGYTF.

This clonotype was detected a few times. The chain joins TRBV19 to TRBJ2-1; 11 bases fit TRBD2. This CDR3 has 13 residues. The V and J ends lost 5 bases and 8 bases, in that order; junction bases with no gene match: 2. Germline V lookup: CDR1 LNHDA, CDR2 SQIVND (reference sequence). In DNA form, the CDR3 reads TGTGCCAGTAGTGGGGGACTAGCGGATGAGCAGTTCTTC. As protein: CASSGGLADEQFF.